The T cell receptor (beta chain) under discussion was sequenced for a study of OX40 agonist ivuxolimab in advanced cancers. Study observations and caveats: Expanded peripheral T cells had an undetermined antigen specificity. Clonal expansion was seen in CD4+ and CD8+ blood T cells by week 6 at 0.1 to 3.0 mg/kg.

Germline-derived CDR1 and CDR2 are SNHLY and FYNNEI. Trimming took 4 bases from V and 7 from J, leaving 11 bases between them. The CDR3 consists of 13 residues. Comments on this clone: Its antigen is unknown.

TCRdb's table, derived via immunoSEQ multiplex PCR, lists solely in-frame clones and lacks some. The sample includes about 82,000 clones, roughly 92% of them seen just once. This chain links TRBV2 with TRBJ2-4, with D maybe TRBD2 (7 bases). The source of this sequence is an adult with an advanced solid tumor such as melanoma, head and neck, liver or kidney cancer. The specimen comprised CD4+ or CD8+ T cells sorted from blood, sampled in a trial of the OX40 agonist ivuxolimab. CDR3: CASSGEGDNIQYF. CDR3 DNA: TGTGCCAGCAGTGGGGAGGGGGACAACATTCAGTACTTC. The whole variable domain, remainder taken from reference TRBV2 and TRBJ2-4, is EPEVTQTPSHQVTQMGQEVILRCVPISNHLYFYWYRQILGQKVEFLVSFYNNEISEKSEIFDDQFSVERPDGSNFTLKIRSTKLEDSAMYFCASSGEGDNIQYFGAGTRLSVL.